Below, 7 T cell receptor beta chains from the same sample are listed, as sequenced in a study of shared clonotypes between healthy human individuals. CD8 cells regarded as naive lacked CD45RO, were positively chosen for CCR7, and omitted terminally differentiated effector memory CD45RA+ cells. The data were produced by immunoSEQ multiplex PCR, yet TCRdb's version contains in-frame clones alone and is incomplete. Counted here are around 2,000,000 clones, approximately 94% occurring once; the ten biggest clones make up 1.5% to 2%. Sequenced input: naive CD8+ T cells from PBMCs. The origin of the receptors is a man aged 18 to 35 in good health. Some clones in this sample may be carry-over from other donors' samples.

This chain connects TRBV19 to TRBJ1-2, with 7 nucleotides matching TRBD1. This CDR3 has 15 residues. V lost 6 bases, J lost 4 bases, and 11 bases stayed unmatched. Per germline, CDR1 LNHDA and CDR2 SQIVND (reference sequence). CDR3 sequence reads: CASSPTGTALYGYTF. The CDR3 DNA sequence: TGTGCCAGTAGCCCGACCGGGACAGCTCTCTATGGCTACACCTTC.

The chain uses TRBV9 and TRBJ2-2; D may be TRBD2 (6 bases). Germline-derived CDR1 and CDR2 are SGDLS and YYNGEE. Trimming removed 1 base from V and 5 bases from J, with 15 bases in between. CDR3 length equals 16 residues. CDR3 protein: CASSVLEGSRTGELFF. CDR3 bases: TGTGCCAGCAGCGTATTGGAGGGGTCTAGAACCGGGGAGCTGTTTTTT. Drawing the rest from reference TRBV9 and TRBJ2-2, the complete variable domain is DSGVTQTPKHLITATGQRVTLRCSPRSGDLSVYWYQQSLDQGLQFLIQYYNGEERAKGNILERFSAQQFPDLHSELNLSSLELGDSALYFCASSVLEGSRTGELFFGEGSRLTVL.

V usage is TRBV4-2 and J usage is TRBJ2-7, with unresolved D. V was trimmed by 4 bases and J by 7 bases, leaving 14 bases between them. Germline V lookup: CDR1 LGHNA, CDR2 YNFKEQ. The CDR3 has 13 amino acids. DNA of the CDR3: TGTGCCAGCAGCCTAGGCCCTGACGAGGAGCAGTACTTC. Amino acids: CASSLGPDEEQYF.

This rearrangement joins TRBV15 to TRBJ2-3; D gene ambiguous. V gave up 3 bases and J gave up 4 bases, with 14 bases separating them. CDR3 length: 15 amino acids. Germline V gene lookup returns CDR1 LNHNV and CDR2 YYDKDF (reference sequence). CDR3 in DNA: TGTGCCACCAGCAGCACTAATTTCGGGTCAGATACGCAGTATTTT. Translation gives CATSSTNFGSDTQYF.

V and J are TRBV6-5 and TRBJ2-5; a weak D match, TRBD1 (5 bases). Trimming removed 2 bases from V and 4 bases from J, with 8 bases in between. CDR1 is MNHEY, CDR2 SVGAGI, per germline. This CDR3 has 13 residues. This CDR3 is CASSYAQGETQYF. CDR3 DNA: TGTGCCAGCAGTTACGCCCAGGGAGAGACCCAGTACTTC.

The chain employs TRBV7-8 and TRBJ1-1; D gene ambiguous. Germline CDR1 SGHVS, CDR2 FQNEAQ. V dropped 1 base and J dropped 4 bases, with 7 bases sitting between them. This CDR3 region has 13 residues. The DNA of the CDR3 is TGTGCCAGCAGCTTAGGGCTAACCACTGAAGCTTTCTTT. It specifies CASSLGLTTEAFF.

The chain couples TRBV5-5 to TRBJ1-2; a weak D match, TRBD1 (5 bases). V gave up 0 bases and J gave up 7 bases, with 22 bases separating them. Per the germline V gene, CDR1 is SGHKS and CDR2 is YYEKEE (reference sequence). CDR3 length equals 17 residues. Written as DNA, the CDR3 is TGTGCCAGCAGCTTGGTTATTTTAGACGGGGGAATAGCTGGCTACACCTTC. Translating it yields CASSLVILDGGIAGYTF.